Shown below are 4 T cell receptor beta chains from a single sample sequenced in a study of T-cell reconstitution after alpha-beta-depleted transplantation in children. Unique molecular identifiers were incorporated into the prepared TCRbeta library. Using its own MiXCR run on the PCR reads, TCRdb lists one record per CDR3 protein. In the table there are 700,000 to 950,000 distinct CDR3 sequences, approximately 15% of which are singletons. The input for sequencing was PBMCs, mostly from graft donor cells, taken 360 days after TCRalphabeta/CD19-depleted stem cell transplant. These receptors were taken from a male patient younger than 18 who had a stem cell transplant for acute lymphoblastic leukemia, so the T cells may come from the graft donor.

V usage is TRBV29-1 and J usage is TRBJ2-2; TRBD2 aligns across 8 bases. The CDR3 covers 17 residues. After removal of 0 bases from V and 2 bases from J, the junction contained 8 bases not matched to a gene. Germline CDR1 reads SQVTM; CDR2 reads ANQGSEA. As DNA, the CDR3 is TGCAGCGTTGAAGATAGGGGGACTAGTTTCAACACCGGGGAGCTGTTTTTT. Translating gives CSVEDRGTSFNTGELFF.

This clonotype was picked up a small number of times. The gene calls are TRBV5-5 and TRBJ2-7, with D perhaps assigned TRBD1 or TRBD2 (5 bases each). The length of the CDR3 is 16 residues. V was trimmed by 1 base and J by 0 bases, leaving 14 bases between them. The germline gives CDR1 SGHKS, CDR2 YYEKEE (reference sequence). CDR3 loop: CASSLQGGRSSYEQYF. The CDR3 bases are TGTGCCAGCAGCTTGCAGGGCGGGCGAAGCTCCTACGAGCAGTACTTC.

The chain combines TRBV2 with TRBJ2-7, with no clear D. Germline CDR1 and CDR2: SNHLY and FYNNEI. Trimming took 10 bases from V and 0 from J, leaving 16 bases between them. The CDR3 sequence is 14 residues long. Here the CDR3 DNA reads TGTGCCACCGAAATGACGACAAGCTCCTACGAGCAGTACTTC. The encoded protein is CATEMTTSSYEQYF.

The chain combines TRBV12-3 or TRBV12-4 with TRBJ2-7; 8 bases agree with TRBD2. This CDR3 contains 14 residues. J was trimmed by 3 bases and V by 4 bases; bases with no gene match: 5. CDR3 coding DNA: TGTGCCAGCAGTTGGAGCGGGAGTTTCTACGAGCAGTACTTC. Translated, it gives CASSWSGSFYEQYF.